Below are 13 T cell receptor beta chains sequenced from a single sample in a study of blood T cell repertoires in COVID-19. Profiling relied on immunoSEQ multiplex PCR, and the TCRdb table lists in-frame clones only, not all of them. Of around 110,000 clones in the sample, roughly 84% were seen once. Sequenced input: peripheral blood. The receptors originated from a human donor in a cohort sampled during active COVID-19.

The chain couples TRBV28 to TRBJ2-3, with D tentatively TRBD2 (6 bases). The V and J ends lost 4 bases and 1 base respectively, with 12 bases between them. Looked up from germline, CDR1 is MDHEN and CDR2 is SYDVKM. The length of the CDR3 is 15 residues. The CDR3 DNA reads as TGTGCCAGCAGTTACCAATGGGGGGGCACAGATACGCAGTATTTT. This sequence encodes CASSYQWGGTDTQYF.

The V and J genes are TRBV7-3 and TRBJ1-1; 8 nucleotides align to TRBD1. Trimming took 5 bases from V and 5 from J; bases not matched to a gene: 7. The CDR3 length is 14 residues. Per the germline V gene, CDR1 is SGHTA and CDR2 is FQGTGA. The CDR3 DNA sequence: TGTGCCAGCAGCCCTGACAGGGGAAGGACTGAAGCTTTCTTT. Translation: CASSPDRGRTEAFF.

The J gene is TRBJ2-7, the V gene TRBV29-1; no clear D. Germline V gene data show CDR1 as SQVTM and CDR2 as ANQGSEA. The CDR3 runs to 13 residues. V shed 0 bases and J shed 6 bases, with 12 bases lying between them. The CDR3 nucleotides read TGCAGCGTTGAAGAGTCCTACAGAAGCGAGCAGTACTTC. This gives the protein CSVEESYRSEQYF.

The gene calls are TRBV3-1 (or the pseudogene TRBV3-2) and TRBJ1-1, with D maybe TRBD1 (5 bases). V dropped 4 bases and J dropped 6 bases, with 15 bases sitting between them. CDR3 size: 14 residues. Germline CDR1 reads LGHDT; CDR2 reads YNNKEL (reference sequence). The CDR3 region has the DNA TGTGCCAGCAGCCCCGGGCTCCGGGACTCTGAAGCTTTCTTT. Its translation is CASSPGLRDSEAFF.

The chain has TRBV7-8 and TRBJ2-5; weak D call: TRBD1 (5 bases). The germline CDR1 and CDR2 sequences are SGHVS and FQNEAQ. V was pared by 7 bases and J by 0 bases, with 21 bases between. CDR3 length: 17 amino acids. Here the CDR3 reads CASIRPPRTPNQETQYF. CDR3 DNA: TGTGCCAGCATCCGACCGCCTAGGACACCCAACCAAGAGACCCAGTACTTC. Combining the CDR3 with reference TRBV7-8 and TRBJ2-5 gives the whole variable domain GAGVSQSPRYKVAKRGQDVALRCDPISGHVSLFWYQQALGQGPEFLTYFQNEAQLDKSGLPSDRFFAERPEGSVSTLKIQRTQQEDSAVYLCASIRPPRTPNQETQYFGPGTRLLVL.

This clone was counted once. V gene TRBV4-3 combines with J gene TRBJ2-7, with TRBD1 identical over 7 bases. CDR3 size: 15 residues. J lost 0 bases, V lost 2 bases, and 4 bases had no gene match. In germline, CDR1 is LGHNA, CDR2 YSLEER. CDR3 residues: CASSQQDRSSYEQYV. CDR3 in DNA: TGCGCCAGCAGCCAACAGGACAGGAGCTCCTACGAGCAGTACGTC.

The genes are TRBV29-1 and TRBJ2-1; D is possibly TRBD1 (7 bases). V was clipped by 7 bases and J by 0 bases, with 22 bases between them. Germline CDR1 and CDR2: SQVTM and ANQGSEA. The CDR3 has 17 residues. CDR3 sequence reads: CSAHVTGDFSSYNEQFF. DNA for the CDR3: TGCAGCGCCCATGTCACAGGGGACTTTAGCTCCTACAATGAGCAGTTCTTC.

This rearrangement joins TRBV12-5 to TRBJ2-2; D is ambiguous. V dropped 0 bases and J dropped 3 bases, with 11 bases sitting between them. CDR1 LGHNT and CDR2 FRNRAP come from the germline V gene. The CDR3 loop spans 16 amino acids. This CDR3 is CASGLVVGFDTGELFF. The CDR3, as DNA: TGTGCTAGTGGTTTGGTAGTCGGTTTCGACACCGGGGAGCTGTTTTTT.

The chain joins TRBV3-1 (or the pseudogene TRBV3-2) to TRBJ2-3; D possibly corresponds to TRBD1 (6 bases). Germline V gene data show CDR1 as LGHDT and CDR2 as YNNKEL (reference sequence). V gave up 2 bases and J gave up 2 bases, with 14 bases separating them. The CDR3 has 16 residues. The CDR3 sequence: CASSQTQGGLTDTQYF. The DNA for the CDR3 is TGTGCCAGCAGCCAAACACAGGGTGGACTCACAGATACGCAGTATTTT.

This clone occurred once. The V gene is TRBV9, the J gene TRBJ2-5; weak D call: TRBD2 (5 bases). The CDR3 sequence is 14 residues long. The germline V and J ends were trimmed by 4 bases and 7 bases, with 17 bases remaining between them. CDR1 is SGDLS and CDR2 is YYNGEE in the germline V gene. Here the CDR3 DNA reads TGTGCCAGCAGCCCACCAGCGGTCCCCCGGACCCAGTACTTC. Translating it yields CASSPPAVPRTQYF.

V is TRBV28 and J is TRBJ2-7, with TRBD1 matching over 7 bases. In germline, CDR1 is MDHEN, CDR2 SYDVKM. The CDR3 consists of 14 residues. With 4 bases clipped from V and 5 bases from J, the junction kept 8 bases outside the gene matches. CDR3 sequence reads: CASSYRGSFNEQYF. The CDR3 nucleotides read TGTGCCAGCAGTTACAGGGGTTCATTCAACGAGCAGTACTTC.

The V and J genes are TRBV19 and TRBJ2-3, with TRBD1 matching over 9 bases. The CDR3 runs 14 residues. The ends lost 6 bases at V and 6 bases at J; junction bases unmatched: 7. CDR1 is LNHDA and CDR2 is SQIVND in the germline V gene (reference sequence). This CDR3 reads CASSQGTGTDTQYF. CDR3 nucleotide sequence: TGTGCCAGTAGCCAGGGGACAGGGACTGATACGCAGTATTTT.

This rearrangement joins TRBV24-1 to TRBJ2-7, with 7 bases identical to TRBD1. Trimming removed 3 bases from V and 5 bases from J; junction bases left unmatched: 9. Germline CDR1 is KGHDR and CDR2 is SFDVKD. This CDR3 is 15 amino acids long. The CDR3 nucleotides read TGTGCCACCAGTGATCCCACCAGGACAGGCAACGAGCAGTACTTC. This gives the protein CATSDPTRTGNEQYF.